Each of the 2 T cell receptor beta chains below was sequenced from the same sample in a study of PD-1 blockade in classical Hodgkin lymphoma. The assay was immunoSEQ multiplex PCR, and TCRdb's table has in-frame clones only and misses some. The sample records tens of thousands of clones, roughly 85% being singletons. Time point: cycle 4 day 1 (C4D1), after around six weeks of nivolumab. Every patient experienced relapse after autologous stem cell transplantation, and brentuximab vedotin exposure varied. This specimen consisted of peripheral blood mononuclear cells (PBMCs), obtained before the fourth cycle of nivolumab. These receptors were taken from a human donor with classical Hodgkin lymphoma.

The chain is built from TRBV5-1 and TRBJ2-2, with D perhaps matching TRBD1 (6 bases). Trimming stripped 2 bases from V and 5 bases from J, with 7 bases between. Germline V gene data show CDR1 as SGHRS and CDR2 as YFSETQ. This CDR3 comprises 13 residues. The CDR3 is CASSLGGTGELFF. The CDR3 nucleotides read TGCGCCAGCAGCTTAGGGGGAACCGGGGAGCTGTTTTTT.

V gene TRBV6-1 combines with J gene TRBJ1-6; perhaps TRBD1 as D (5 bases). This CDR3 has 15 amino acids. Germline V gives CDR1 MNHNS, CDR2 SASEGT. V lost 3 bases and J 7 bases, leaving 13 bases between the germline ends. The CDR3 region is CASSDAGLGNSPLHF. DNA for the CDR3: TGTGCCAGCAGTGACGCAGGGTTGGGCAATTCACCCCTCCACTTT.